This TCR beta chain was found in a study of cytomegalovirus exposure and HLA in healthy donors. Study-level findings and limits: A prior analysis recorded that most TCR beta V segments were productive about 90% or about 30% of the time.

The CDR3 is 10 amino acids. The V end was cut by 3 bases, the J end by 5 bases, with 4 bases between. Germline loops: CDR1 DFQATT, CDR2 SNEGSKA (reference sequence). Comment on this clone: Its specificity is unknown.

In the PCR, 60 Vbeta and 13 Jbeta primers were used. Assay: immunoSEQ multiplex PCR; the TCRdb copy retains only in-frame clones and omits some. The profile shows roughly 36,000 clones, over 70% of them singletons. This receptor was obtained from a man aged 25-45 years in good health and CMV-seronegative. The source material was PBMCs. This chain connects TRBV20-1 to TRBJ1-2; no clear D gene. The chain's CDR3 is CSARAYGYTF. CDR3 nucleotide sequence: TGCAGTGCTAGGGCATATGGCTACACCTTC.